This is a list of T cell receptor beta chains from one sample in a study of Graves' ophthalmopathy and Graves' hyperthyroidism. TCRdb called the multiplex PCR reads again in MiXCR, with one record for every CDR3 protein. In the table there are about 400,000 distinct CDR3 sequences, 15% to 20% of which are singletons. Sequencing input: peripheral blood. These receptors all stem from a young woman with Graves' ophthalmopathy. CDR3s include the opening cysteine and the closing phenylalanine or tryptophan. The D gene is left open where the match is weak. Some rows have no size entry. The others give once, few or many, or a class for an expanded clone.

clone_size	v_call	d_call	j_call	cdr3_aa	cdr3_nt
many	TRBV28	-	TRBJ1-5	CASSLSWSGAQHF	TGTGCCAGCAGTTTATCGTGGTCTGGGGCCCAGCATTTT
many	TRBV6-2/TRBV6-3	-	TRBJ1-2	CASTPTAENGYTF	TGTGCCAGCACCCCAACCGCTGAGAATGGCTACACCTTC
many	TRBV7-9	TRBD1	TRBJ1-2	CASSSRQGALLYGYTF	TGTGCCAGCAGCTCCAGACAGGGGGCACTTCTGTATGGCTACACCTTC
-	TRBV10-3	-	TRBJ2-7	CAHATWEASTYEQYF	TGTGCCCACGCAACGTGGGAGGCGTCGACCTACGAGCAGTACTTC
many	TRBV20-1	-	TRBJ1-5	CSATEKEVQPQHF	TGCAGTGCTACTGAAAAGGAGGTTCAGCCCCAGCATTTT
many	TRBV24-1	-	TRBJ1-1	CATSVQGNTEAFF	TGTGCCACCAGTGTACAGGGAAACACTGAAGCTTTCTTT
many	TRBV11-2	TRBD2	TRBJ2-7	CASSFIKREGGHEQYF	TGTGCCAGCAGCTTCATAAAGCGGGAGGGCGGCCACGAGCAGTACTTC
many	TRBV12-3/TRBV12-4	TRBD1	TRBJ2-7	CASRYDRGRYEQYF	TGTGCCAGCAGATATGACAGGGGGAGGTACGAGCAGTACTTC
many	TRBV19	TRBD1	TRBJ1-2	CASSMGQQTNYGYTF	TGTGCCAGTAGTATGGGACAGCAAACAAACTATGGCTACACCTTC
-	TRBV7-2	TRBD2	TRBJ2-7	CASRRLAVHEQYF	TGTGCCAGCAGGAGACTAGCGGTCCACGAGCAGTACTTC
few	TRBV20-1	-	TRBJ2-7	CSASGITYEQYF	TGCAGTGCTAGCGGGATTACCTACGAGCAGTACTTC
many	TRBV4-3	-	TRBJ2-7	CASSQDWGRLEKQYF	TGCGCCAGCAGCCAAGATTGGGGACGTTTAGAGAAGCAGTACTTC
many	TRBV11-2	-	TRBJ2-7	CASSFGRASSYEQYF	TGTGCCAGCAGCTTCGGCAGGGCCAGCTCCTACGAGCAGTACTTC
many	TRBV7-9	TRBD1	TRBJ1-3	CASSLFRGVGNTIYF	TGTGCCAGCAGCTTATTCAGGGGGGTTGGAAACACCATATATTTT
-	TRBV6-1	-	TRBJ2-7	CASSGRGTDFSYEQYF	TGTGCCAGCAGTGGGCGGGGGACAGACTTTTCCTACGAGCAGTACTTC
-	TRBV6-5	TRBD1	TRBJ1-5	CASSSTGGHQPQHF	TGTGCCAGCAGTTCGACAGGGGGGCACCAGCCCCAGCATTTT
many	TRBV5-6	-	TRBJ1-6	CASSLNTGAPHF	TGTGCCAGCAGCTTGAATACAGGAGCTCCCCACTTT
-	TRBV5-1	-	TRBJ1-2	CASSGVTHGYTF	TGCGCCAGCAGCGGGGTCACCCATGGCTACACCTTC
many	TRBV11-2	-	TRBJ1-1	CASSLLIMNTEAFF	TGTGCCAGCAGCTTGCTCATCATGAACACTGAAGCTTTCTTT
many	TRBV27	-	TRBJ1-6	CASNFRESGSPLHF	TGTGCCAGCAACTTCAGGGAGTCCGGATCACCCCTCCACTTT
many	TRBV30	-	TRBJ2-4	CACTSLAKNIQYF	TGTGCCTGTACGTCACTAGCCAAAAACATTCAGTACTTC
many	TRBV10-3	-	TRBJ1-5	CAPFITDGNQPQHF	TGTGCCCCCTTCATCACGGATGGCAATCAGCCCCAGCATTTT
many	TRBV6-4	TRBD1	TRBJ2-5	CASSERDRETQYF	TGTGCCAGCAGTGAACGGGACAGGGAGACCCAGTACTTC
many	TRBV28	TRBD1	TRBJ1-1	CASSPDRGLNTEAFF	TGTGCCAGCAGTCCAGACAGGGGTCTTAACACTGAAGCTTTCTTT
-	TRBV27	-	TRBJ1-6	CASRPERGNSPLHF	TGTGCCAGCAGGCCTGAACGAGGGAATTCACCCCTCCACTTT
-	TRBV27	-	TRBJ1-5	CASSSRGSQPQHF	TGTGCCAGCAGTTCCCGGGGGAGTCAGCCCCAGCATTTT
many	TRBV6-4	-	TRBJ2-2	CASSDGREGVTGELFF	TGTGCCAGCAGTGACGGTAGGGAAGGCGTCACCGGGGAGCTGTTTTTT
many	TRBV28	TRBD2	TRBJ2-5	CASSSPLAGGRETQYF	TGTGCCAGCAGCTCCCCTCTAGCGGGGGGGCGGGAGACCCAGTACTTC
many	TRBV20-1	-	TRBJ1-1	CSARVLGGVKNTEAFF	TGCAGTGCTAGAGTTCTCGGGGGGGTGAAGAACACTGAAGCTTTCTTT
many	TRBV30	-	TRBJ2-5	CAWSARGSQETQYF	TGTGCCTGGAGTGCACGGGGGTCCCAAGAGACCCAGTACTTC
many	TRBV6-2/TRBV6-3	-	TRBJ1-5	CASTLGQPNQPQHF	TGTGCCAGCACGCTCGGACAGCCAAATCAGCCCCAGCATTTT
-	TRBV27	-	TRBJ2-7	CASSSSWGPYEQYF	TGTGCCAGCAGTTCGTCCTGGGGTCCCTACGAGCAGTACTTC
many	TRBV20-1	TRBD2	TRBJ2-7	CSALSGGPAYEQYF	TGCAGTGCCCTAAGCGGGGGGCCAGCCTACGAGCAGTACTTC
many	TRBV5-1	-	TRBJ1-1	CASRPLTAKNTEAFF	TGCGCCAGCAGACCTTTGACAGCAAAGAACACTGAAGCTTTCTTT
many	TRBV30	TRBD1	TRBJ2-2	CAWSVQGAQPGELFF	TGTGCCTGGAGTGTCCAGGGGGCGCAGCCCGGGGAGCTGTTTTTT
many	TRBV28	TRBD1	TRBJ1-1	CASLPRDRPLTEAFF	TGTGCCAGCCTCCCCCGGGACAGGCCTTTGACTGAAGCTTTCTTT
many	TRBV11-2	TRBD1	TRBJ1-1	CASSTPRAGGEGTEAFF	TGTGCCAGCAGCACACCTCGGGCAGGGGGCGAAGGTACTGAAGCTTTCTTT
-	TRBV10-3	TRBD1	TRBJ1-2	CAISESGQGPLGYTF	TGTGCCATCAGTGAGTCGGGACAGGGCCCGCTTGGCTACACCTTC
many	TRBV10-3	-	TRBJ2-5	CAIAAWGQETQYF	TGTGCCATCGCCGCCTGGGGCCAAGAGACCCAGTACTTC
many	TRBV20-1	TRBD2	TRBJ2-7	CSARWREHYEQYF	TGCAGTGCTAGGTGGCGGGAGCACTACGAGCAGTACTTC
many	TRBV6-2/TRBV6-3	-	TRBJ2-2	CASRGRQANTGELFF	TGTGCCAGCAGGGGACGACAGGCGAACACCGGGGAGCTGTTTTTT
many	TRBV29-1	-	TRBJ2-7	CSVSELDRSYEQYF	TGCAGCGTCTCCGAACTTGACAGGTCCTACGAGCAGTACTTC
many	TRBV6-2/TRBV6-3	-	TRBJ2-7	CATMGHRYEQYF	TGTGCCACCATGGGGCACAGGTACGAGCAGTACTTC
many	TRBV30	-	TRBJ1-3	CAWGGRAASGNTIYF	TGTGCCTGGGGAGGGCGGGCCGCATCTGGAAACACCATATATTTT
many	TRBV28	TRBD1	TRBJ2-7	CASREVPQDRGLEEQYF	TGTGCCAGCAGAGAAGTCCCGCAGGACAGGGGTCTGGAAGAGCAGTACTTC
many	TRBV30	-	TRBJ2-7	CAWSVAESSYEQYF	TGTGCCTGGAGTGTGGCAGAGAGCTCCTACGAGCAGTACTTC
many	TRBV29-1	-	TRBJ1-2	CSVGLGSNYGYTF	TGCAGCGTTGGCCTCGGGAGTAACTATGGCTACACCTTC
once	TRBV19	-	TRBJ1-6	CASSTSGNSPLHF	TGTGCCAGTAGTACATCGGGGAATTCACCCCTCCACTTT
many	TRBV4-3	TRBD1	TRBJ2-5	CASSQDGGQGVETQYF	TGCGCCAGCAGCCAAGATGGGGGACAGGGAGTAGAGACCCAGTACTTC